The following is a T cell receptor (beta chain) sequence with its context. Using immunoSEQ multiplex PCR, the repertoire was profiled, and TCRdb retains in-frame clones only, with some absent. The sample contains approximately 330,000 clones, 88% of which appear only once. From germline, CDR1 is MNHEY and CDR2 SVGEGT. This CDR3 is built from 14 residues. Trimming cost V 5 bases and J 7 bases; bases outside gene matches: 3. The sample belongs to a study of blood T cell repertoires in COVID-19. On the study more broadly: Sites across the United States, Italy and Spain contributed samples from acute and convalescent COVID-19. In each case, the material was cDNA or gDNA derived from T cells, B-cell-depleted T cells, or PBMCs.

The sequenced sample was peripheral blood. This clonotype was sampled from a woman aged 50 to 60 with active or convalescent COVID-19. This chain connects TRBV6-2 or TRBV6-3 to TRBJ2-1; 12 bases map to TRBD2. Here the CDR3 DNA reads TGTGCCAGCAGTCGGACTAGCGGGAATAATGAGCAGTTCTTC. Encoded protein: CASSRTSGNNEQFF.